These T cell receptor beta chains were read from a single sample in a study of blood T cell repertoires in COVID-19. Some clones are missing from TCRdb's copy, which holds only in-frame ones; the method was immunoSEQ multiplex PCR. Here the sample spans 140,000 or so clones, approximately 86% being singletons. The sequencing input was peripheral blood. The receptors come from a human donor in a cohort sampled during active COVID-19. Each CDR3 is given with its conserved first and last residue. Each record gives: V gene, J gene, D gene, CDR3 protein. The D gene is left open where the match is weak.

V: TRBV14; J: TRBJ2-1; D: TRBD2; CDR3: CASSQSGSLYNEQFF
V: TRBV4-1; J: TRBJ2-2; D: TRBD2; CDR3: CASSLQAGGRNTGELFF
V: TRBV18; J: TRBJ1-2; D: TRBD1; CDR3: CASSQGQGALGYTF
V: TRBV29-1; J: TRBJ1-1; D: TRBD1; CDR3: CSAGTGGTEAFF
V: TRBV18; J: TRBJ2-2; D: .; CDR3: CASSPPLDTGELFF
V: TRBV29-1; J: TRBJ2-5; D: TRBD2; CDR3: CSVGAAPGLEVGTQYF
V: TRBV11-2; J: TRBJ2-3; D: TRBD2; CDR3: CASSPPGGRSTDTQYF
V: TRBV7-2; J: TRBJ2-1; D: TRBD1; CDR3: CASRITGGLYHEQFF
V: TRBV15; J: TRBJ2-5; D: TRBD1; CDR3: CATSPRDRAQETQYF
V: TRBV19; J: TRBJ2-7; D: TRBD2; CDR3: CASSTLAGSAYEQYF
V: TRBV19; J: TRBJ1-2; D: .; CDR3: CASSIEWGGYGYTF
V: TRBV19; J: TRBJ1-5; D: .; CDR3: CASSAGVIQPQHF
V: TRBV6-5; J: TRBJ2-5; D: TRBD1; CDR3: CASSYETGGWETQYF
V: TRBV4-1; J: TRBJ2-2; D: .; CDR3: CASSDLVGELFF
V: TRBV18; J: TRBJ2-3; D: TRBD2; CDR3: CASSLGTSGTTDTQYF
V: TRBV28; J: TRBJ2-4; D: TRBD1; CDR3: CASSFHGTGRGVAKNIQYF
V: TRBV2; J: TRBJ2-7; D: TRBD2; CDR3: CASRARTSSSGEQYF
V: TRBV30; J: TRBJ2-7; D: TRBD2; CDR3: CAWRGGGLYEQYF
V: TRBV29-1; J: TRBJ1-4; D: .; CDR3: CSATAGAGEKLFF
V: TRBV7-2; J: TRBJ1-5; D: .; CDR3: CASSFRRSNQPQHF
V: TRBV3-1/TRBV3-2; J: TRBJ2-1; D: .; CDR3: CASSQDSSYNEQFF
V: TRBV6-2/TRBV6-3; J: TRBJ1-1; D: .; CDR3: CASSYGETEAFF
V: TRBV3-1/TRBV3-2; J: TRBJ2-1; D: .; CDR3: CASSQSLGLSPYNEQFF
V: TRBV28; J: TRBJ1-2; D: TRBD1; CDR3: CASSFLGGSYGYGYTF
V: TRBV11-2; J: TRBJ2-7; D: .; CDR3: CASSPRAGPTYEQYF
V: TRBV19; J: TRBJ2-3; D: TRBD2; CDR3: CASSISGGSTDTQYF
V: TRBV28; J: TRBJ1-2; D: .; CDR3: CASSYPAEGNYGYTF
V: TRBV11-2; J: TRBJ2-1; D: .; CDR3: CASSPSGTVTYNEQFF
V: TRBV7-2; J: TRBJ1-4; D: .; CDR3: CASSLVVATNEKLFF
V: TRBV27; J: TRBJ2-7; D: TRBD2; CDR3: CASSPTSGGSYEQYF
V: TRBV11-2; J: TRBJ1-2; D: .; CDR3: CASSLDSQNGYTF
V: TRBV9; J: TRBJ1-6; D: .; CDR3: CASSVRGTESPLHF
V: TRBV4-2; J: TRBJ1-2; D: .; CDR3: CASSIGGLGYTF
V: TRBV6-5; J: TRBJ2-2; D: .; CDR3: CASSPDLNTGELFF
V: TRBV5-5; J: TRBJ1-1; D: TRBD1; CDR3: CASSLEGQGKRNTEAFF
V: TRBV2; J: TRBJ2-3; D: .; CDR3: CASSLRTITDTQYF
V: TRBV28; J: TRBJ2-7; D: TRBD2; CDR3: CASSSSGREYEQYF
V: TRBV30; J: TRBJ2-7; D: .; CDR3: CAWSVRYEQYF
V: TRBV28; J: TRBJ2-1; D: TRBD2; CDR3: CASRAGTTRRAEQFF
V: TRBV28; J: TRBJ2-3; D: TRBD2; CDR3: CASSWGAGTTDTQYF
V: TRBV19; J: TRBJ2-2; D: TRBD1; CDR3: CASSQGANTGELFF
V: TRBV9; J: TRBJ2-7; D: TRBD1; CDR3: CASSPRGRGPTYEQYF
V: TRBV28; J: TRBJ1-2; D: TRBD1; CDR3: CASSRTGGGYTF
V: TRBV2; J: TRBJ2-5; D: TRBD2; CDR3: CASRMGLAGGQETQYF
V: TRBV6-6; J: TRBJ1-5; D: .; CDR3: CAGTQGPGQPQHF
V: TRBV3-1/TRBV3-2; J: TRBJ1-1; D: TRBD1; CDR3: CASSQVQGASTEAFF
V: TRBV28; J: TRBJ2-1; D: .; CDR3: CASTVDGNSYNEQFF
V: TRBV3-1/TRBV3-2; J: TRBJ2-6; D: TRBD2; CDR3: CASSSRTSRSGANVLTF
V: TRBV7-9; J: TRBJ1-2; D: .; CDR3: CASSLGRLNYGYTF
V: TRBV7-6; J: TRBJ1-3; D: .; CDR3: CASSPGGGNSGNTIYF